The sequence of this T cell receptor beta chain was determined in a study of T cell repertoires in cytomegalovirus infection. Study background: Evidence of both CMV infection and a matching HLA type came from public TCR beta signatures.

General study results and limits: Clonotypes of TCR beta that were HLA-C-restricted and CMV-specific dominated the ex vivo response. Carriers of CMV and the relevant HLA type were discriminated by public TCR beta frequency.

Each CDR3 protein gets one entry after TCRdb re-called the reads with MiXCR. Of roughly 280,000 distinct CDR3 sequences listed, roughly an eighth are singletons. The germline V gene encodes CDR1 SGHVS and CDR2 FQNEAQ. The CDR3 consists of 14 residues. Trimming removed 4 bases from V and 7 bases from J, with 14 bases in between. This clonotype was found many times. Its antigen is unidentified. Sequenced material: PBMCs. This TCR was recovered from a human donor in good health (CMV status not recorded). Some clones in this sample may be carry-over from other donors' samples. The rearrangement links TRBV7-8 to TRBJ2-1; possible D gene TRBD1, 6 bases. This chain's CDR3 is CASSSYQGRNEQFF. The CDR3 nucleotides read TGTGCCAGCAGCTCGTACCAGGGGCGTAATGAGCAGTTCTTC.